The 18 T cell receptor beta chains below were found in one sample sequenced in a study of CD8+ T cells in alopecia areata. Treatment defined: oral pan-JAK inhibitor, 5-10 mg twice daily. The authors extracted RNA and reverse transcribed it into cDNA as the sequencing template. Profiled with immunoSEQ multiplex PCR; TCRdb holds only in-frame clones, not every one. The sample yields approximately 140,000 clones, around 87% seen once. Sequenced material: CD8+ T cells sorted from blood, taken at week 4, from a patient treated with tofacitinib. These receptors came from a human donor with alopecia areata.

This CDR3 is CASSYTVVNTEAFF. The CDR3 DNA sequence: TGTGCCAGCAGTTATACGGTTGTGAACACTGAAGCTTTCTTT. The chain couples TRBV6-6 to TRBJ1-1, with D unclear. Per germline, CDR1 MNHNY and CDR2 SVGAGI (reference sequence). The CDR3 sequence is 14 residues long. V shed 3 bases and J shed 0 bases, with 8 bases lying between them.

This clone was picked up one time. The rearrangement uses TRBV2 and TRBJ2-1, with a weak D call TRBD2 (5 bases). V lost 10 bases and J lost 0, with 28 bases in between. CDR3 length: 19 amino acids. The germline V gene encodes CDR1 SNHLY and CDR2 FYNNEI. The DNA of the CDR3 is TGTGCCACCCCCCGGGAAGGACGGCCCGCCCGGAGCTCCTACAATGAGCAGTTCTTC. This gives the protein CATPREGRPARSSYNEQFF.

V gene TRBV4-1 combines with J gene TRBJ2-1; 11 bases line up with TRBD1. Germline CDR1 and CDR2: MGHRA and YSYEKL. The J segment lost 5 bases and the V segment lost 7 bases, leaving 10 bases of the junction unmatched. The CDR3 covers 16 residues. The CDR3 spells CASNPLGQGANNEQFF. The CDR3 DNA follows: TGCGCCAGCAACCCCCTCGGACAGGGGGCGAACAATGAGCAGTTCTTC.

The V call is TRBV2, the J call TRBJ2-6; D uncertain. In germline, CDR1 is SNHLY, CDR2 FYNNEI. The V end was cut by 7 bases, the J end by 4 bases, with 11 bases between. The CDR3 covers 14 residues. The CDR3 region is CASKELPGANVLTF. CDR3 coding DNA: TGTGCCAGCAAGGAGTTACCCGGGGCCAACGTCCTGACTTTC.

The V and J genes are TRBV29-1 and TRBJ2-5, with D possibly being TRBD1 (6 bases). TRBJ2-7 explains the end of the DNA better; the J call may be wrong. The CDR3 length is 14 residues. Germline CDR1 reads SQVTM; CDR2 reads ANQGSEA. The CDR3 sequence: CSVEEGEQGYEQYF. The CDR3 DNA is TGCAGCGTTGAAGAAGGGGAACAGGGCTACGAGCAGTACTTC.

The chain combines TRBV30 with TRBJ2-3, with D possibly TRBD1 on 6 matching bases. Germline CDR1 reads GTSNPN; CDR2 reads SVGIG (reference sequence). Trimming stripped 1 base from V and 2 bases from J, with 7 bases between. CDR3 length: 13 amino acids. The CDR3 coding sequence is TGTGCCTGGAGTGCAGGGGACACAGATACGCAGTATTTT. Encoded protein: CAWSAGDTDTQYF.

This chain links TRBV10-2 with TRBJ2-3; D call uncertain. The CDR3 spans 10 residues. V was shortened by 5 bases and J by 10 bases, with 7 bases between the two germline ends. Germline V lookup: CDR1 WSHSY, CDR2 SAAADI. This CDR3 is CASSNPPQYF. CDR3 DNA: TGCGCCAGCAGTAATCCCCCGCAGTATTTT.

This chain joins TRBV9 and TRBJ2-5, with 11 bases aligning to TRBD2. Germline V gene sequence: CDR1 SGDLS, CDR2 YYNGEE. V gave up 2 bases and J gave up 4 bases; unmatched junction bases: 7. This CDR3 is built from 16 residues. CDR3 region: CASSVGTSGRGETQYF. The CDR3, as DNA: TGTGCCAGCAGCGTGGGGACTAGCGGACGTGGAGAGACCCAGTACTTC.

The chain carries TRBV4-1 and TRBJ2-1, with D unclear. The germline V and J ends were trimmed by 1 base and 4 bases, with 8 bases remaining between them. Germline V gives CDR1 MGHRA, CDR2 YSYEKL. The CDR3 extends over 14 amino acids. In DNA form, the CDR3 reads TGCGCCAGCAGCCAAGCAAGCCTATACAATGAGCAGTTCTTC. Its translation: CASSQASLYNEQFF.

The V call is TRBV29-1, the J call TRBJ2-1, with D possibly TRBD1 on 6 matching bases. The CDR3 consists of 13 residues. Deletions cut 7 bases from V and 0 bases from J, with 10 bases between. Germline CDR1 reads SQVTM; CDR2 reads ANQGSEA. Here the CDR3 reads CSEGQISYNEQFF. For the CDR3, the DNA is TGCAGCGAGGGACAAATCTCCTACAATGAGCAGTTCTTC.

The J gene is TRBJ2-2, the V gene TRBV19; no firm D call. The V end was cut by 9 bases, the J end by 2 bases, with 4 bases between. Germline assignment: CDR1 LNHDA and CDR2 SQIVND (reference sequence). The length of the CDR3 is 11 residues. DNA for the CDR3: TGTGCCAGCACCAACACCGGGGAGCTGTTTTTT. Translation gives CASTNTGELFF. Based on the CDR3 plus reference TRBV19 and TRBJ2-2, the full variable domain is DGGITQSPKYLFRKEGQNVTLSCEQNLNHDAMYWYRQDPGQGLRLIYYSQIVNDFQKGDIAEGYSVSREKKESFPLTVTSAQKNPTAFYLCASTNTGELFFGEGSRLTVL.

The genes are TRBV27 and TRBJ1-1; 8 bases map to TRBD1. Trimming cost V 2 bases and J 4 bases; bases outside gene matches: 6. CDR3 size: 15 residues. CDR1 is MNHEY and CDR2 is SMNVEV in the germline V gene (reference sequence). DNA of the CDR3: TGTGCCAGCAGTTTACGTAACAGGGGGGTCACTGAAGCTTTCTTT. It encodes CASSLRNRGVTEAFF.

This clone was picked up a small number of times. The gene calls are TRBV19 and TRBJ1-1, with TRBD1 identical over 10 bases. The CDR3 has 14 amino acids. Germline lookup yields CDR1 LNHDA and CDR2 SQIVND (reference sequence). The trim removed 9 bases at V and 1 base at J, leaving 5 bases unmatched. In nucleotides, the CDR3 is TGTGCCAGCCGACAGGGGGCAGAGAACACTGAAGCTTTCTTT. Translated, it gives CASRQGAENTEAFF.

The V and J genes are TRBV4-1 and TRBJ2-3; 8 nucleotides agree with TRBD2. V was pared by 5 bases and J by 1 base, with 8 bases of the junction left unmatched. This CDR3 is 16 amino acids long. Germline CDR1 and CDR2: MGHRA and YSYEKL. The CDR3 DNA sequence: TGCGCCAGCAGCTTCCCGGGACTAGGGGGCACAGATACGCAGTATTTT. Protein sequence: CASSFPGLGGTDTQYF.

This sequence joins TRBV27 and TRBJ2-2, with D maybe TRBD1 (5 bases). CDR3 length: 13 amino acids. Trimming pared 7 bases from V and 5 bases from J, leaving 11 bases between. Germline V lookup: CDR1 MNHEY, CDR2 SMNVEV (reference sequence). CDR3 bases: TGTGCCAGCAAATCACAGGCTACCGGGGAGCTGTTTTTT. Translating it yields CASKSQATGELFF.

This sequence joins TRBV29-1 and TRBJ1-1; D may be TRBD1 (5 bases). V dropped 2 bases and J dropped 3 bases, with 10 bases sitting between them. Per the germline V gene, CDR1 is SQVTM and CDR2 is ANQGSEA. The CDR3 runs to 13 residues. The CDR3 loop reads CSVERGVDTEAFF. The CDR3 coding sequence is TGCAGCGTTGAACGGGGGGTAGACACTGAAGCTTTCTTT.

The rearrangement uses TRBV7-9 and TRBJ1-2; TRBD1 matches 7 bases. Germline values: CDR1 SEHNR, CDR2 FQNEAQ (reference sequence). V lost 1 base and J lost 4; bases outside the gene matches: 6. The CDR3 length is 15 residues. The CDR3 here is CASSLVDRVGYGYTF. CDR3 bases: TGTGCCAGCAGCTTAGTAGACAGGGTGGGCTATGGCTACACCTTC. The full variable domain, its missing parts supplied by reference TRBV7-9 and TRBJ1-2, is DTGVSQNPRHKITKRGQNVTFRCDPISEHNRLYWYRQTLGQGPEFLTYFQNEAQLEKSRLLSDRFSAERPKGSFSTLEIQRTEQGDSAMYLCASSLVDRVGYGYTFGSGTRLTVV.

V gene TRBV6-6 combines with J gene TRBJ2-3; no reliable D call. Looked up from germline, CDR1 is MNHNY and CDR2 is SVGAGI (reference sequence). V lost 2 bases and J 6 bases, leaving 3 bases between the germline ends. The length of the CDR3 is 11 residues. Here the CDR3 DNA reads TGTGCCAGCAGTTACGTCGATACGCAGTATTTT. Its protein is CASSYVDTQYF.